Given below is one TCR beta chain in context. The antigen is unknown. Method: immunoSEQ multiplex PCR; TCRdb's copy keeps in-frame clones and lacks some. The sample records 500,000 or so clones, 80% to 90% being singletons. These data originate in a study of Ad26.COV2.S vaccination and SARS-CoV-2 variants. Across the study: Doses of Ad26.COV2.S were injected into muscle once or twice, 56 days apart. Points from the study as a whole: Vaccine and placebo recipients had similar non-spike TCR breadth. Vaccine recipients posted higher spike-specific TCR breadth than their placebo counterparts.

The CDR3 sequence is 14 residues long. CDR1 and CDR2 from the germline V gene are SEHNR and FQNEAQ (reference sequence). V lost 5 bases to trimming and J lost 1 base, with 8 bases between them. The treatment here: roughly 20 received Ad26.COV2.S at low or high dose, single or two shots; 5 received placebo; per-sample allocation not given. Sampling was performed 63 days after the first vaccine or placebo injection. The individual, an adult aged 18-55 years, was a donor in Boston. This chain uses TRBV7-9 with TRBJ1-4; D is unresolved. The receptor comes from a person between 18 and 60 years old who received the Ad26.COV2.S COVID-19 vaccine or a placebo. Specimen: peripheral blood, collected in a trial of Ad26.COV2.S vaccine versus placebo. The CDR3 bases are TGTGCCAGCAGCCTACACGAAACTAATGAAAAACTGTTTTTT. Its translation is CASSLHETNEKLFF.